These T cell receptor beta chains were read from a single sample in a study of blood T cell repertoires in COVID-19. Measured with immunoSEQ multiplex PCR; TCRdb has only the in-frame clones, and not every one. The table includes about 230,000 clones, roughly 80% detected once. Source material: peripheral blood. These receptors were obtained from a woman of 80 years or more with COVID-19, enrolled during active disease. Both conserved end residues are part of each CDR3. The order of the fields is J gene, V gene, D gene, clone size, CDR3 DNA, CDR3 protein. The D gene is left open where the match is weak. Part of the rows lack a size; the others show once, few, many or a class for expanded clones.

TRBJ1-2,TRBV6-5,.,.,TGTGCCAGCAGTTACTCTGGACAGACATACACCTTC,CASSYSGQTYTF
TRBJ1-6,TRBV5-1,.,.,TGCGCCAGCTCTGAGGGGGGGGGCAACTCACCCCTCCACTTT,CASSEGGGNSPLHF
TRBJ1-5,TRBV7-2,.,once,TGTGCCAGCAGCTCGAGAAGCAATCAGCCCCAGCATTTT,CASSSRSNQPQHF
TRBJ2-2,TRBV6-2/TRBV6-3,TRBD2,.,TGTGCCAGCAGTTACTCCGGGCTAGCGGGGGCACCCACCGGGGAGCTGTTTTTT,CASSYSGLAGAPTGELFF
TRBJ1-6,TRBV6-5,.,many,TGTGCCAGCTTGGGGCGGCTGAATTCACCCCTCCACTTT,CASLGRLNSPLHF
TRBJ1-4,TRBV6-5,TRBD1,.,TGTGCCAGCAGTAACCGGGACAGAAATGGAAAACTGTTTTTT,CASSNRDRNGKLFF
TRBJ2-5,TRBV18,TRBD2,.,TGTGCCAGCTCACCAACCGGGACTAGCGGGGGGCAAGAGACCCAGTACTTC,CASSPTGTSGGQETQYF
TRBJ1-1,TRBV10-3,TRBD1,.,TGTGCCACCGGACAGGCGGCTGAAGCTTTCTTT,CATGQAAEAFF
TRBJ1-5,TRBV24-1,.,.,TGTGCCACCAGTGACCGACAACGCTTAGGGCCCCAGCATTTT,CATSDRQRLGPQHF
TRBJ2-2,TRBV11-2,.,once,TGTGCCGGCAGCCGATTAGCTACCGAATTTACCGGGGAGCTGTTTTTT,CAGSRLATEFTGELFF
TRBJ2-2,TRBV3-1/TRBV3-2,.,.,TGTGCCAGCAGCCAATTCGTAACCGGGGAGCTGTTTTTT,CASSQFVTGELFF